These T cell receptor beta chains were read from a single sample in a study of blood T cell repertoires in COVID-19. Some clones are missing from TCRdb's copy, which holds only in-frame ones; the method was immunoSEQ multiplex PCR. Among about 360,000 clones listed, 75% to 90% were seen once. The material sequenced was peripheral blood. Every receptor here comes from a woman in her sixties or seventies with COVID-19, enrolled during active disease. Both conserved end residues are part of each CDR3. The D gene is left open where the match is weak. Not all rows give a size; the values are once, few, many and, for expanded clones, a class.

TGTGCCAGCAGCTTGGGACAGGGGTCCACTGAAGCTTTCTTT,CASSLGQGSTEAFF,TRBJ1-1,-,TRBV5-4,TRBD1
TGTGCCAGTAGTATACCCTTGGGACAGGGGTTAGGGGGCAATCAGCCCCAGCATTTT,CASSIPLGQGLGGNQPQHF,TRBJ1-5,once,TRBV19,TRBD1
TGTGCCAGCAGCCAAGACCCTCCTCCAGACATGAACACTGAAGCTTTCTTT,CASSQDPPPDMNTEAFF,TRBJ1-1,-,TRBV3-1/TRBV3-2,-
TGCGCCAGCAGCGAGGGGGGGAGCTCCTACAATGAGCAGTTCTTC,CASSEGGSSYNEQFF,TRBJ2-1,-,TRBV5-1,-
TGTGCCAGCGGCCATGCGGGACAGGGCACCTATGGCTACACCTTC,CASGHAGQGTYGYTF,TRBJ1-2,-,TRBV6-5,TRBD1
TGTGCCAGCAGTCCACGCAGTGAAGAGACCCAGTACTTC,CASSPRSEETQYF,TRBJ2-5,-,TRBV12-3/TRBV12-4,-
TGTGCCAGCAGTCCAATGACAGTCTCTGGAAACACCATATATTTT,CASSPMTVSGNTIYF,TRBJ1-3,-,TRBV6-6,-
TGTGCCAGCTCACCGTCCGGGTGGAGCACAGATACGCAGTATTTT,CASSPSGWSTDTQYF,TRBJ2-3,-,TRBV18,-
TGTGCCAGCAGCTTAGCACAGGGGGGCGGCACAGATACGCAGTATTTT,CASSLAQGGGTDTQYF,TRBJ2-3,-,TRBV11-3,TRBD1
TGCAGCGTTGAAGGGGGGACAGGTGGAGGCTACACCTTC,CSVEGGTGGGYTF,TRBJ1-2,-,TRBV29-1,TRBD1
TGTGCCAGCAGCGCCAATTCCGACAGGGTTGCGGACTATGGCTACACCTTC,CASSANSDRVADYGYTF,TRBJ1-2,-,TRBV9,TRBD1
TGTGCCAGCAGCCAATCTTGGGGACAGGTCACAGATACGCAGTATTTT,CASSQSWGQVTDTQYF,TRBJ2-3,once,TRBV3-1/TRBV3-2,TRBD1
TGTGCCAGCAGCTTAGAAGGTAGCGGCCTCTCCGAGCAGTACTTC,CASSLEGSGLSEQYF,TRBJ2-7,-,TRBV7-8,-
TGTGCCAGCGCGACGAGAGCGGGGGGAGAGACCCAGTACTTC,CASATRAGGETQYF,TRBJ2-5,once,TRBV9,TRBD2
TGTGCCAGCAGCCCGGGACAGGGTGGGTATGAGCAGTTCTTC,CASSPGQGGYEQFF,TRBJ2-1,-,TRBV7-9,TRBD1
TGTGCCTGGAGTAGACAGGGCGGACTTCCGAATCCAGCTTTCTTT,CAWSRQGGLPNPAFF,TRBJ1-1,-,TRBV30,TRBD1
TGCGCCAGCAGCTTGGAACAGACGGCGGGGGATGGCTACACCTTC,CASSLEQTAGDGYTF,TRBJ1-2,-,TRBV5-1,-
TGTGCCAGCAGCCCAACTCCCGCAGGGGGCTATGGCTACACCTTC,CASSPTPAGGYGYTF,TRBJ1-2,-,TRBV6-5,TRBD1
TGTGCCAGCAGCGAGGGGACAGGGAACTACGAGCAGTACTTC,CASSEGTGNYEQYF,TRBJ2-7,-,TRBV7-6,TRBD1
TGTGCCAGTAGTGGCCGGGACAGGGAAGAGACCCAGTACTTC,CASSGRDREETQYF,TRBJ2-5,once,TRBV19,TRBD1
TGTGCCAGAAGCTTGGCCCGCGAAACCTACGAGCAGTACTTC,CARSLARETYEQYF,TRBJ2-7,-,TRBV5-3,-
TGCGCCAGCAGCCAAGATTGGACAGGGCGTTTTATAGCAGATACGCAGTATTTT,CASSQDWTGRFIADTQYF,TRBJ2-3,-,TRBV4-1,TRBD1
TGTGCCAGCAGCCGTTCGGGGTCTGCCGCGAACACTGAAGCTTTCTTT,CASSRSGSAANTEAFF,TRBJ1-1,few,TRBV4-2,-
TGTGCCTGGAGGGGGGGACTCGGTTGGGATTCACCCCTCCACTTT,CAWRGGLGWDSPLHF,TRBJ1-6,-,TRBV30,-
TGTGCCAGCAGTTCGAGTTGGGTTTTGGGAAAGGGGGACACAGATACGCAGTATTTT,CASSSSWVLGKGDTDTQYF,TRBJ2-3,-,TRBV21-1,-
TGTGCCAGCGCTCGGGGGAACACTGAAGCTTTCTTT,CASARGNTEAFF,TRBJ1-1,once,TRBV11-3,-
TGTGCCAGCAGCTCCGCAGGTGAAGCTTTCTTT,CASSSAGEAFF,TRBJ1-1,few,TRBV5-4,-
TGTGCCAGCACTCGGGGTATGGACTCTGGAAACACCATATATTTT,CASTRGMDSGNTIYF,TRBJ1-3,once,TRBV9,-
TGTGCCAGCAGGGGACAGGTTCATAGCAATCAGCCCCAGCATTTT,CASRGQVHSNQPQHF,TRBJ1-5,-,TRBV25-1,TRBD1
TGCGCCAGCAGCTCCCGGGGAGCGGGGGCCTCGAGGTACATTCAGTACTTC,CASSSRGAGASRYIQYF,TRBJ2-4,-,TRBV5-1,TRBD2
TGTGCCAGCAGAGAGCCACGCGAGCAGTACTTC,CASREPREQYF,TRBJ2-7,-,TRBV2,-
TGTGCCACCAGCAGAGTGACAGGAGGAGGCGAAAAACTGTTTTTT,CATSRVTGGGEKLFF,TRBJ1-4,once,TRBV15,-
TGTGCCAGCAGCTCGCTGGGACAGGGCCCTGGCTACACCTTC,CASSSLGQGPGYTF,TRBJ1-2,-,TRBV5-5,TRBD1
TGTGCCAGCAGTTGGGGACAGGGGGGAGGAGAGACCCAGTACTTC,CASSWGQGGGETQYF,TRBJ2-5,-,TRBV6-5,TRBD1
TGTGCCAGCCCTACCAGGGGCGATAACTATGGCTACACCTTC,CASPTRGDNYGYTF,TRBJ1-2,-,TRBV18,-
TGTGCCAGCAGCGACAATCCCAACCCGGAAAAACTGTTTTTT,CASSDNPNPEKLFF,TRBJ1-4,-,TRBV25-1,-
TGCAGTGCTAGTCGGGAGAACACCGGGGAGCTGTTTTTT,CSASRENTGELFF,TRBJ2-2,-,TRBV20-1,-
TGTGCCATCCGAACAGGGTTCTTCGGATTTGGAAACACCATATATTTT,CAIRTGFFGFGNTIYF,TRBJ1-3,-,TRBV10-3,-
TGTGCCAGCAGCGTAGGGCAGGGGACCTTGGAGACCCAGTACTTC,CASSVGQGTLETQYF,TRBJ2-5,-,TRBV9,-
TGTGCCAGCAGCTTCGGGACAGGGAGGAACACTGAAGCTTTCTTT,CASSFGTGRNTEAFF,TRBJ1-1,-,TRBV27,TRBD1
TGTGCCAGCAGCCAAGTCTCTAGCGGGGGGGCAACAGATACGCAGTATTTT,CASSQVSSGGATDTQYF,TRBJ2-3,-,TRBV4-2,TRBD2
TGTGCCAGCAGCCCCCGAAGCCCCCATGGCTACACCTTC,CASSPRSPHGYTF,TRBJ1-2,-,TRBV7-2,-
TGTGCCAGCACCTTAGGGGTGCTTGGGAACACTGAAGCTTTCTTT,CASTLGVLGNTEAFF,TRBJ1-1,many,TRBV2,-
TGCGCCAGCAGCCCGCGGACAGCAAGCACCGGGGAGCTGTTTTTT,CASSPRTASTGELFF,TRBJ2-2,-,TRBV5-1,-
TGTGCCAGCAGCTGGAGGGGGGGCAGCAATCAGCCCCAGCATTTT,CASSWRGGSNQPQHF,TRBJ1-5,-,TRBV5-5,-
TGCGCCAGCAGCCAAGGTGAGGGTTGGAATGAGCAGTTCTTC,CASSQGEGWNEQFF,TRBJ2-1,once,TRBV4-1,-
TGTGCCAGCAACGACCCCGTAACGGGGGGTAACACCGGGGAGCTGTTTTTT,CASNDPVTGGNTGELFF,TRBJ2-2,-,TRBV2,TRBD2
TGTGCCTCACGTGGGACTCAAACTTACAATGAGCAGTTCTTC,CASRGTQTYNEQFF,TRBJ2-1,-,TRBV30,-
TGCAGCGTCCTACCCGTCGGGACACCCAACACCGGGGAGCTGTTTTTT,CSVLPVGTPNTGELFF,TRBJ2-2,-,TRBV29-1,-
TGTGCCAGCTCAACATCTAGCACAGATACGCAGTATTTT,CASSTSSTDTQYF,TRBJ2-3,-,TRBV18,-
TGTGCCATCAGTGAGTCAACGGGGAGGGGTGAAGCTTTCTTT,CAISESTGRGEAFF,TRBJ1-1,-,TRBV10-3,-
TGTGCCAGCAGCTTAAATTCAGTCAGGGGCACTGAAGCTTTCTTT,CASSLNSVRGTEAFF,TRBJ1-1,-,TRBV7-3,-